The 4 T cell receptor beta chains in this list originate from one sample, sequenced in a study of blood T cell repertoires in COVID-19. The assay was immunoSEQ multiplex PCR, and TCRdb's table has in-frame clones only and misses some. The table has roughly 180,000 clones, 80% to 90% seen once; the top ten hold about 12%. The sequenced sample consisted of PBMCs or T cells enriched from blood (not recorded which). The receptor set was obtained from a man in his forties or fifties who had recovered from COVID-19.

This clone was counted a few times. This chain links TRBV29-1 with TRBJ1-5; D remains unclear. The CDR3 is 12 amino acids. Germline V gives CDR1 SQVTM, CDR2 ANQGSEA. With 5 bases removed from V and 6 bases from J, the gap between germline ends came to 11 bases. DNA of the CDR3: TGCAGCGTTCGCGTCGGCGGTCAGCCCCAGCATTTT. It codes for CSVRVGGQPQHF.

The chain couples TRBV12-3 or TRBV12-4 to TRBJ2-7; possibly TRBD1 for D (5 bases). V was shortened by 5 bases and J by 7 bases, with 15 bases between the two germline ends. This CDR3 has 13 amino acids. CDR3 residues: CASSRIQGREQYF. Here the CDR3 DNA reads TGTGCCAGCAGTCGTATCCAGGGTAGGGAGCAGTACTTC.

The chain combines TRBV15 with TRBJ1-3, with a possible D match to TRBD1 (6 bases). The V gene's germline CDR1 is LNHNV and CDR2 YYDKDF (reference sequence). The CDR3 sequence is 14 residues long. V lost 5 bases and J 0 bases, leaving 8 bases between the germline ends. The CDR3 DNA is TGTGCCACCAGCGACAGGCACTCTGGAAACACCATATATTTT. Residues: CATSDRHSGNTIYF.

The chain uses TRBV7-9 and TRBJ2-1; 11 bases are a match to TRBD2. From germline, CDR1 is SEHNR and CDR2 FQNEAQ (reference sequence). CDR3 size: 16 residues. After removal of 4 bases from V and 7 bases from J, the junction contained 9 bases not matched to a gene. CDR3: CASSSPLAGVANEQFF. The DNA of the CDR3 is TGTGCCAGCAGCTCCCCACTAGCGGGAGTAGCGAATGAGCAGTTCTTC.